The present entry profiles one TCR beta chain with its context. The source of the sample is a study of blood T cell repertoires in COVID-19. Trimming stripped 0 bases from V and 5 bases from J, with 13 bases between. CDR1 and CDR2 (germline): LNHNV, YYDKDF (reference sequence). The length of the CDR3 is 15 residues. In the authors' workflow: Amplification of reference gene primers provided the estimated nucleated cell counts. Generated by immunoSEQ multiplex PCR, the TCRdb table keeps only in-frame clones and is missing some. V and J calls and clone size are as listed in that table; D and trimming were resolved from the DNA. The sample lists 150,000 or so clones; roughly 80% were seen once.

Sequencing was performed on peripheral blood. The receptor was derived from a woman aged 60 to 75 with acute or convalescent COVID-19. The chain recombines TRBV15 with TRBJ1-2; D is uncertain. The CDR3: CATSRERFRGYGYTF. In DNA, the CDR3 is TGTGCCACCAGCAGAGAGCGATTCCGGGGTTATGGCTACACCTTC.